This T cell receptor beta chain derives from a study of blood T cells in healthy people across ages. Donors ranged from roughly 6 to 90 years old and were healthy Caucasians in Russia. In germline, CDR1 is MNHNS, CDR2 SASEGT. This CDR3 spans 11 amino acids. The V end lost 6 bases, the J end lost 5 bases, and 5 bases lay between the germline ends. Findings and caveats of the study: Both naive CD4+ cell counts and diversity were greater in long-lived donors than in aged donors.

Regarding this clonotype: Its antigen is unidentified.

It was with a sample-barcoded 5' primer and a J-beta primer mix that a second PCR of roughly 7 to 12 cycles was run. The template-switch adaptor, which had 12 random nucleotides, put a tag on each cDNA molecule. TCRdb passed the 5' RACE reads through MiXCR, listing each CDR3 protein once. The table lists about 1.8 million distinct CDR3 sequences, 40% to 55% of them singletons. The specimen was blood. This sequence originates from a woman aged 40 to 49 in good health. The chain has TRBV6-1 and TRBJ2-1, with D uncertain. The CDR3 protein is CASRANNEQFF. The CDR3 nucleotides read TGTGCCAGCAGGGCTAACAATGAGCAGTTCTTC.